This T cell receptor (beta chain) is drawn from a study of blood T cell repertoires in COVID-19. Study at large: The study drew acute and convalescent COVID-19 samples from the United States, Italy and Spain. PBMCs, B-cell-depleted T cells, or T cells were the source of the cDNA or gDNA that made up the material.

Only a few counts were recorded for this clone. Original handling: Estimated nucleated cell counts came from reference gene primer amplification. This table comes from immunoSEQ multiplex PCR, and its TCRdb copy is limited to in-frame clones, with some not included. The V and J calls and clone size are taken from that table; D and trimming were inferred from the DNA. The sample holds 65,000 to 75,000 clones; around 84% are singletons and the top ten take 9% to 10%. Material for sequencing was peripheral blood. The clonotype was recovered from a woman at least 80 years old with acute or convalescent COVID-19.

DNA of the CDR3: TGTGCCAGCAGCTTCCGCGGGGGGTACGGAGATACGCAGTATTTT. Translation gives CASSFRGGYGDTQYF. The chain uses TRBV7-9 and TRBJ2-3, with 8 positions matching TRBD2. This CDR3 is 15 amino acids long. CDR1 and CDR2 (germline): SEHNR, FQNEAQ (reference sequence). With 3 bases clipped from V and 5 bases from J, the junction kept 7 bases outside the gene matches. The full variable domain, with the rest looked up from reference TRBV7-9 and TRBJ2-3, is DTGVSQNPRHKITKRGQNVTFRCDPISEHNRLYWYRQTLGQGPEFLTYFQNEAQLEKSRLLSDRFSAERPKGSFSTLEIQRTEQGDSAMYLCASSFRGGYGDTQYFGPGTRLTVL.